The 9 T cell receptor beta chains below come from one sample, sequenced in a study of blood T cell repertoires in COVID-19 (TCRdb year 2020). The library was built by means of the immunoSEQ multiplex PCR assay. TCRdb took this table from immuneACCESS and kept in-frame rearrangements with V and J called. Such tables lack part of the clones; where checked against another copy, unresolved V genes explain under half of the gap, and the rest is unexplained. This sample holds more than 60,000 clones; about 88% were observed only once. 43% of the sample lies in the top ten. Sequencing was carried out using peripheral blood. Source of these receptors: a woman in her fifties or sixties with COVID-19, enrolled during active disease.

V usage is TRBV2 and J usage is TRBJ2-5, with D maybe TRBD2 (5 bases). Looked up from germline, CDR1 is SNHLY and CDR2 is FYNNEI. Between the trimmed V and J ends, which lost 6 bases and 5 bases, there was a span of 13 bases. The CDR3 is 13 residues long. This CDR3 is CASREGIFETQYF. CDR3 nucleotide sequence: TGTGCCAGCAGAGAGGGTATTTTCGAGACCCAGTACTTC.

The chain links TRBV7-9 to TRBJ1-5; 9 positions agree with TRBD1. The V segment lost 4 bases and the J segment 5 bases; nucleotides outside the gene matches: 6. Germline V CDR1 and CDR2: SEHNR, FQNEAQ (reference sequence). CDR3 size: 15 residues. This chain's CDR3 is CASSWGQGGDQPQHF. In DNA, the CDR3 is TGTGCCAGCAGCTGGGGACAGGGAGGGGATCAGCCCCAGCATTTT. Full variable domain (rest looked up from reference TRBV7-9 and TRBJ1-5): DTGVSQNPRHKITKRGQNVTFRCDPISEHNRLYWYRQTLGQGPEFLTYFQNEAQLEKSRLLSDRFSAERPKGSFSTLEIQRTEQGDSAMYLCASSWGQGGDQPQHFGDGTRLSIL.

This clone was recorded only once. The V and J genes are TRBV5-1 and TRBJ1-2; 12 nucleotides align to TRBD1. Germline lookup yields CDR1 SGHRS and CDR2 YFSETQ. The CDR3 consists of 17 residues. V dropped 6 bases and J dropped 8; count of bases not matched to a gene: 17. The CDR3 DNA reads TGCGCCAGCATCCTTACTCCTTCGGGACAGGGGGCTGAAGGCTACACCTTC. As protein: CASILTPSGQGAEGYTF.

The J gene is TRBJ1-3, the V gene TRBV18, with no clear D. The CDR3 length is 15 residues. Trimming removed 0 bases at V and 2 bases at J, with 8 bases between. Germline V CDR1 and CDR2: KGHSH, LQKENI. Here the CDR3 reads CASSPPTAAGNTIYF. The CDR3 DNA reads TGTGCCAGCTCACCACCAACAGCCGCTGGAAACACCATATATTTT.

This clone has just a few counts. The rearrangement links TRBV28 to TRBJ1-4; D remains unclear. V lost 6 bases to trimming and J lost 8 bases, with 16 bases between them. CDR1 and CDR2 (germline): MDHEN, SYDVKM. The length of the CDR3 is 14 residues. CDR3 sequence (DNA): TGTGCCAGCAGACCTCTCGCGGGGTACGAAAAACTGTTTTTT. Its protein product is CASRPLAGYEKLFF.

The chain is built from TRBV19 and TRBJ2-7; the match to TRBD2 covers 7 bases. V lost 6 bases to trimming and J lost 7 bases; unmatched junction nucleotides: 15. This CDR3 is 15 amino acids long. Germline V gene lookup returns CDR1 LNHDA and CDR2 SQIVND (reference sequence). The CDR3 coding sequence is TGTGCCAGTAGCCCCTCCGAAGCGGGATGGGGGGAGCAGTACTTC. The encoded protein is CASSPSEAGWGEQYF.

The sample holds one count of this clone. This chain joins TRBV7-2 and TRBJ2-1; 13 bases agree with TRBD2. The V and J ends lost 5 bases and 9 bases, in that order; junction bases with no gene match: 16. The CDR3 loop spans 18 amino acids. Germline-derived CDR1 and CDR2 are SGHTA and FQGNSA. Here the CDR3 DNA reads TGTGCCAGCAGCGCGAACACTGGACTAGCGGGAGAGTCGGGTGAGCAGTTCTTC. Protein sequence: CASSANTGLAGESGEQFF.

The V and J genes are TRBV11-3 and TRBJ2-1; 7 positions match TRBD2. V shed 1 base, J shed 0 bases, and the junction held 0 bases outside the gene matches. This CDR3 has 15 amino acids. Germline-derived CDR1 and CDR2 are SGHNT and YENEEA. The CDR3 bases are TGTGCCAGCAGCTTAGTAGCGGGCTCCTACAATGAGCAGTTCTTC. This sequence encodes CASSLVAGSYNEQFF.

The chain recombines TRBV4-2 with TRBJ1-2, with 9 nucleotides matching TRBD1. This CDR3 has 16 residues. V shed 3 bases, J shed 2 bases, and the junction held 7 bases outside the gene matches. The germline CDR1 and CDR2 sequences are LGHNA and YNFKEQ. CDR3 DNA: TGTGCCAGCAGCCAGACTGGGACAGGGAACAACTATGGCTACACCTTC. Translated, it gives CASSQTGTGNNYGYTF.